The present TCR beta chain was sequenced within a study of T cell clones after liver transplantation. Overall study: Patients counted as tolerant after at least one year off all immunosuppression, enzymes not exceeding twice normal.

Only in-frame clones appear in the TCRdb table, and some are missing; sequencing was by immunoSEQ multiplex PCR. The sample yields more than 95,000 clones, about 86% seen once. A remark on this clone: The antigen is not known.

Regarding the study as a whole: Circulating graft-donor-reactive CD4 TCRbeta sequences fell significantly post-transplant in most of the 8 subjects. Low donor cell numbers restricted donor-reactive repertoire measurement in a couple of subjects. Rather than being deleted, graft donor-reactive T cells may have moved into the graft.

The germline gives CDR1 SGHNT, CDR2 YYREEE (reference sequence). The CDR3 runs 16 residues. The V and J ends lost 4 bases and 5 bases respectively, with 16 bases between them. The sample in question was CD4+ T cells from blood, obtained around 4 years after liver transplant. This chain connects TRBV5-4 to TRBJ1-6; tentatively, D is TRBD1 (5 bases). The sequence came from a human patient who received a liver transplant. The graft donor may be the source of some T cells. CDR3 amino acids: CASSAGGAFHNSPLHF. DNA for the CDR3: TGTGCCAGCAGCGCTGGAGGGGCGTTTCATAATTCACCCCTCCACTTT. The variable domain in full, completed from reference TRBV5-4 and TRBJ1-6, reads ETGVTQSPTHLIKTRGQQVTLRCSSQSGHNTVSWYQQALGQGPQFIFQYYREEENGRGNFPPRFSGLQFPNYSSELNVNALELDDSALYLCASSAGGAFHNSPLHFGNGTRLTVT.